This T cell receptor beta chain was identified during a study of low-dose radiotherapy and immunotherapy resistance in tumors. Worth noting for this clonotype: This probably arose from a read error, given a far larger clone one base away.

Both TCRalpha and TCRbeta chains were reverse transcribed with V-gene-specific primers. The PCR that amplified TCRs ran for approximately 18 cycles, relying on a constant-region primer and a V-primer adapter. Using its own MiXCR run on the reads, TCRdb lists one record per CDR3 protein. The sample lists approximately 91,000 distinct CDR3 sequences; around a fifth were seen once. The trim removed 5 bases at V and 3 bases at J, leaving 5 bases unmatched. CDR1 and CDR2 (germline): MNHNS, SASEGT. This CDR3 comprises 14 residues. The time point here: after trial treatment. Documented treatment: LDRT plus nivolumab, ipilimumab, low-dose cyclophosphamide and aspirin (RACIN trial).

Material: PBMCs, obtained after low-dose radiotherapy plus immunotherapy. This sequence joins TRBV6-1 and TRBJ2-7; 9 positions agree with TRBD2. The TCR originated in a female donor with ovarian cancer. This CDR3 is CASSPTSGYYEQYF. CDR3 in DNA: TGTGCCAGCAGTCCGACTAGCGGCTACTACGAGCAGTACTTC.